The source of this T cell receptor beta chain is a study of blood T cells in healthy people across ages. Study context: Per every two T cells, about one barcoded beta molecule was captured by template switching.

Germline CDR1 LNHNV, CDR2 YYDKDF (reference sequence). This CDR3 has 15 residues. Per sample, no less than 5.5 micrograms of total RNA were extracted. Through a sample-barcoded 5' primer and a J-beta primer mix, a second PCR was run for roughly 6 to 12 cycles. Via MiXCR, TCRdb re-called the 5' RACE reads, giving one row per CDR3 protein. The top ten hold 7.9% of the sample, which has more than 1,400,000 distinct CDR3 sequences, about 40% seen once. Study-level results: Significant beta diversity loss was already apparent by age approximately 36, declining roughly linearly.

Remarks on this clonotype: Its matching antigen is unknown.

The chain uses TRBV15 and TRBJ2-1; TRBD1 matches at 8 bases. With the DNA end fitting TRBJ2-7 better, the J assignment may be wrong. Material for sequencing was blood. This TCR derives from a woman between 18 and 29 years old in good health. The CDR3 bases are TGTGCCACCAGGCCGGTGGACAGGGAAGCCAATGAGCAGTACTTC. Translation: CATRPVDREANEQYF.